Following are 26 T cell receptor beta chains from one sample sequenced in a study of T-cell reconstitution after alpha-beta-depleted transplantation in children. For TCRbeta, the library was prepared with unique molecular identifiers. MiXCR, run by TCRdb on the PCR reads, gives a single entry per CDR3 protein. The data contain hundreds of thousands of distinct CDR3 sequences, around 13% of them singletons. The sequenced sample was PBMCs from the stem cell graft donor, obtained from the stem cell graft. The source is a human donor who donated a stem cell graft to a child with acute lymphoblastic leukemia.

The genes are TRBV13 and TRBJ2-5, with TRBD1 as a possible D gene (6 bases). The CDR3 contains 17 residues. V was clipped by 7 bases and J by 0 bases, with 21 bases between them. Per the germline V gene, CDR1 is PRHDT and CDR2 is FYEKMQ (reference sequence). The CDR3 reads CASTTSRGLRYQETQYF. Here the CDR3 DNA reads TGTGCCAGCACCACCAGCAGGGGCCTAAGGTACCAAGAGACCCAGTACTTC.

This clonotype was seen ten or more times. The chain couples TRBV10-1 to TRBJ2-4, with no clear D. Germline assignment: CDR1 WNHNN and CDR2 SYGVQD (reference sequence). V lost 3 bases and J 0 bases, leaving 6 bases between the germline ends. The CDR3 covers 14 residues. For the CDR3, the DNA is TGCGCCAGCAGTGATCGTCTAGCCAAAAACATTCAGTACTTC. Translated: CASSDRLAKNIQYF.

This clonotype occurred many times. The rearrangement joins TRBV27 to TRBJ2-7, with 8 bases that match TRBD2. Trimming removed 5 bases from V and 3 bases from J; junction bases left unmatched: 3. The CDR3 is made up of 13 amino acids. Germline lookup yields CDR1 MNHEY and CDR2 SMNVEV (reference sequence). CDR3 nucleotides: TGTGCCAGCAGTCGGGAGGGCCTCTACGAGCAGTACTTC. Translating gives CASSREGLYEQYF.

This clonotype was observed many times. The chain joins TRBV6-1 to TRBJ2-7; D is tentatively TRBD1 or TRBD2 (5 bases each). Germline-derived CDR1 and CDR2 are MNHNS and SASEGT. Trimming took off 7 bases at V and 0 bases at J, with 19 bases between the two ends. This CDR3 spans 16 amino acids. CDR3 coding DNA: TGTGCCAGCAAAGGGTACGAGGGGCAGATCTCCTACGAGCAGTACTTC. Protein product: CASKGYEGQISYEQYF.

This chain joins TRBV5-4 and TRBJ2-7; a possible D gene is TRBD2 (5 bases). The CDR3 sequence is 15 residues long. Germline lookup yields CDR1 SGHNT and CDR2 YYREEE (reference sequence). V lost 4 bases and J lost 2, with 16 bases in between. CDR3 sequence (DNA): TGTGCCAGCAGCGCCGGGGTAAAACTTCCCTACGAGCAGTACTTC. Protein: CASSAGVKLPYEQYF.

This clonotype has more than one count but fewer than ten. The chain carries TRBV6-2 or TRBV6-3 and TRBJ2-1; 12 bases fit TRBD2. The length of the CDR3 is 17 residues. V trimming: 3 bases; J trimming: 8 bases; junction bases outside the gene matches: 11. Germline V gene sequence: CDR1 MNHEY, CDR2 SVGEGT. CDR3 sequence: CASSYPSGRAYVYEQFF. In DNA, the CDR3 is TGTGCCAGCAGTTATCCTAGCGGGAGGGCATATGTTTATGAGCAGTTCTTC.

This chain links TRBV20-1 with TRBJ2-3; 12 nucleotides align to TRBD2. The CDR3 sequence is 16 residues long. CDR1 is DFQATT, CDR2 SNEGSKA, per germline (reference sequence). Germline trimming cut 4 bases from V and 6 bases from J; bases unmatched to any gene: 11. The CDR3 spells CSAIPRTSGALDTQYF. DNA for the CDR3: TGCAGTGCTATCCCTCGGACTAGCGGGGCCCTTGATACGCAGTATTTT.

This clonotype was detected ten times or more. The gene calls are TRBV29-1 and TRBJ2-1, with D perhaps TRBD2 (5 bases). V was pared by 6 bases and J by 4 bases, with 10 bases between. The V gene's germline CDR1 is SQVTM and CDR2 ANQGSEA. This CDR3 has 12 amino acids. The CDR3 sequence is CSVWTGYNEQFF. DNA for the CDR3: TGCAGCGTCTGGACTGGATACAATGAGCAGTTCTTC.

This clonotype was observed at least ten times. This chain uses TRBV28 with TRBJ1-5, with D unresolved. This CDR3 has 14 residues. V gave up 6 bases and J gave up 0 bases, with 9 bases separating them. Germline CDR1 and CDR2: MDHEN and SYDVKM. In DNA form, the CDR3 reads TGTGCCAGCAGCCGGCCGGATAGCAATCAGCCCCAGCATTTT. The encoded protein is CASSRPDSNQPQHF.

This clonotype showed up many times. The chain links TRBV10-3 to TRBJ2-1; D gene unclear. The V gene lost 4 bases and the J gene lost 9 bases, with 7 bases spanning the gap. Germline CDR1 is ENHRY and CDR2 is SYGVKD. This CDR3 has 11 residues. CDR3 bases: TGTGCCATCAGTGGGGTGGGTGAGCAGTTCTTC. Translation: CAISGVGEQFF.

Of note for this clonotype: A much larger clone differs by one base, so this may be a read error. The chain employs TRBV5-5 and TRBJ1-1; 8 bases map to TRBD1. From germline, CDR1 is SGHKS and CDR2 YYEKEE (reference sequence). V lost 1 base to trimming and J lost 12 bases; unmatched junction nucleotides: 11. The CDR3 is 14 residues long. CDR3: CASSLTGGHNGSFF. In DNA form, the CDR3 reads TGTGCCAGCAGCTTGACAGGGGGGCATAACGGATCTTTCTTT.

This clonotype was picked up many times. This sequence joins TRBV15 and TRBJ2-1; D not resolved. This CDR3 contains 15 residues. CDR1 and CDR2 from the germline V gene are LNHNV and YYDKDF (reference sequence). V was clipped by 0 bases and J by 7 bases, with 13 bases between them. The CDR3 region is CATSRDPVIANEQFF. The CDR3 DNA sequence: TGTGCCACCAGCAGAGATCCTGTTATTGCTAATGAGCAGTTCTTC. Full variable domain (outside the CDR3, taken from reference TRBV15 and TRBJ2-1): DAMVIQNPRYQVTQFGKPVTLSCSQTLNHNVMYWYQQKSSQAPKLLFHYYDKDFNNEADTPDNFQSRRPNTSFCFLDIRSPGLGDTAMYLCATSRDPVIANEQFFGPGTRLTVL.

V is TRBV5-1 and J is TRBJ2-2; no reliable D call. Germline V gene sequence: CDR1 SGHRS, CDR2 YFSETQ. V was pared by 0 bases and J by 6 bases, with 9 bases between. The CDR3 is made up of 14 amino acids. CDR3 bases: TGCGCCAGCAGCTTGGTAACGGGTCCCGGGGAGCTGTTTTTT. It codes for CASSLVTGPGELFF.

Ten or more counts support this clonotype. J is TRBJ2-5 and V is TRBV6-1; D is unresolved. Germline loops: CDR1 MNHNS, CDR2 SASEGT. The germline V and J ends were trimmed by 2 bases and 2 bases, with 6 bases remaining between them. The CDR3 runs to 13 residues. CDR3 bases: TGTGCCAGCAGTGAACAAAAACAAGAGACCCAGTACTTC. Its protein product is CASSEQKQETQYF.

Regarding this clonotype: With a much larger clone just one base away, this may be a read error. The gene calls are TRBV6-1 and TRBJ2-1, with D maybe TRBD1 (5 bases). Germline CDR1 reads MNHNS; CDR2 reads SASEGT. The CDR3 consists of 14 residues. The CDR3 protein is CASSVAGFYNGQFF. DNA of the CDR3: TGTGCCAGCAGTGTGGCAGGGTTCTACAATGGGCAGTTCTTC.

This clonotype was recorded at least ten times. V is TRBV5-1 and J is TRBJ2-3; D not resolved. V was clipped by 6 bases and J by 1 base, with 15 bases between them. CDR1 is SGHRS and CDR2 is YFSETQ in the germline V gene. This CDR3 has 15 amino acids. The CDR3 DNA is TGCGCCAGCACATTCGAGGCAGGCGGCACAGATACGCAGTATTTT. Its translation is CASTFEAGGTDTQYF.

This clonotype was recorded at least ten times. V gene TRBV20-1 combines with J gene TRBJ2-7; 9 bases line up with TRBD2. CDR3 length: 15 residues. With 0 bases clipped from V and 0 bases from J, the junction kept 3 bases outside the gene matches. Germline V lookup: CDR1 DFQATT, CDR2 SNEGSKA (reference sequence). CDR3 residues: CSARDLGLASYEQYF. The CDR3, as DNA: TGCAGTGCTAGAGATCTGGGACTAGCCTCCTACGAGCAGTACTTC.

The chain uses TRBV5-6 and TRBJ2-1, with D unresolved. The CDR3 is made up of 12 amino acids. Germline CDR1 SGHDT, CDR2 YYEEEE. Trimming left V 0 bases short and J 10 bases short, with 8 bases between. Here the CDR3 reads CASSLGSLEQFF. The DNA for the CDR3 is TGTGCCAGCAGCTTGGGAAGCCTCGAGCAGTTCTTC.

At least ten counts were recorded for this clonotype. This chain uses TRBV20-1 with TRBJ1-5; no clear D. The CDR3 loop spans 13 amino acids. V was trimmed by 5 bases and J by 8 bases, leaving 16 bases between them. CDR1 and CDR2 (germline): DFQATT, SNEGSKA (reference sequence). The CDR3 bases are TGCAGTGCTGAAGACACCACCCTTGAGCCCCAGCATTTT. The encoded protein is CSAEDTTLEPQHF.

This clonotype was counted many times. This sequence joins TRBV4-3 and TRBJ1-1; D call uncertain. V was cut by 3 bases and J by 0 bases, with 11 bases left in between. This CDR3 spans 15 amino acids. Germline loops: CDR1 LGHNA, CDR2 YSLEER. The CDR3 DNA reads as TGCGCCAGCAGCCAGGGTTGGGGAGTGAACACTGAAGCTTTCTTT. Translated, it gives CASSQGWGVNTEAFF.

This clonotype was seen many times. CDR3 sequence: CSAQDRTYEQYF. The CDR3, as DNA: TGCAGTGCGCAAGACAGGACCTACGAGCAGTACTTC. This sequence joins TRBV20-1 and TRBJ2-7, with D possibly matching TRBD1 (6 bases). The CDR3 runs to 12 residues. Trimming took off 6 bases at V and 2 bases at J, with 11 bases between the two ends. Germline V gives CDR1 DFQATT, CDR2 SNEGSKA (reference sequence).

This clonotype was detected ten times or more. The genes are TRBV10-3 and TRBJ2-1; 12 bases align to TRBD1. V shed 7 bases and J 8 bases; nucleotides not matched to a gene: 12. This CDR3 is built from 16 residues. In germline, CDR1 is ENHRY, CDR2 SYGVKD. CDR3 amino acids: CAINSRGQGASYEQFF. The CDR3 DNA is TGTGCCATCAACTCAAGGGGACAGGGGGCCTCCTATGAGCAGTTCTTC.

This chain uses TRBV30 with TRBJ2-2; 8 nucleotides match TRBD2. Per the germline V gene, CDR1 is GTSNPN and CDR2 is SVGIG (reference sequence). This CDR3 is 13 amino acids long. V shed 6 bases, J shed 2 bases, and the junction held 2 bases outside the gene matches. In DNA, the CDR3 is TGTGCCTGTGGGACTAGTAACACCGGGGAGCTGTTTTTT. It is translated as CACGTSNTGELFF.

In this sample, this clonotype turned up a few times. The chain recombines TRBV5-1 with TRBJ2-2; 8 nucleotides agree with TRBD1. The V gene end was trimmed by 5 bases and the J gene end by 6 bases; junction bases not matched to a gene: 9. Germline loops: CDR1 SGHRS, CDR2 YFSETQ. This CDR3 spans 15 amino acids. The CDR3 here is CASSLQGGDAGELFF. The CDR3 DNA sequence: TGCGCCAGCAGTCTACAGGGGGGAGACGCCGGGGAGCTGTTTTTT.

This clonotype occurred many times. The chain uses TRBV12-3 or TRBV12-4 and TRBJ2-7; 7 bases align to TRBD2. This CDR3 contains 14 residues. V shed 5 bases, J shed 0 bases, and the junction held 4 bases outside the gene matches. The DNA for the CDR3 is TGTGCCAGCAGTCGCACGGGAGGCTCCTACGAGCAGTACTTC. The encoded protein is CASSRTGGSYEQYF.

There are many counts of this clonotype. J is TRBJ2-3 and V is TRBV4-2, with 8 bases matching TRBD2. Germline V gene sequence: CDR1 LGHNA, CDR2 YNFKEQ. This CDR3 is 18 amino acids long. The V segment lost 0 bases and the J segment 4 bases; nucleotides outside the gene matches: 12. The DNA for the CDR3 is TGTGCCAGCAGCCAAGAAGCGGGAGATCGTTCGGCAGCAGATACGCAGTATTTT. Amino acid sequence: CASSQEAGDRSAADTQYF.